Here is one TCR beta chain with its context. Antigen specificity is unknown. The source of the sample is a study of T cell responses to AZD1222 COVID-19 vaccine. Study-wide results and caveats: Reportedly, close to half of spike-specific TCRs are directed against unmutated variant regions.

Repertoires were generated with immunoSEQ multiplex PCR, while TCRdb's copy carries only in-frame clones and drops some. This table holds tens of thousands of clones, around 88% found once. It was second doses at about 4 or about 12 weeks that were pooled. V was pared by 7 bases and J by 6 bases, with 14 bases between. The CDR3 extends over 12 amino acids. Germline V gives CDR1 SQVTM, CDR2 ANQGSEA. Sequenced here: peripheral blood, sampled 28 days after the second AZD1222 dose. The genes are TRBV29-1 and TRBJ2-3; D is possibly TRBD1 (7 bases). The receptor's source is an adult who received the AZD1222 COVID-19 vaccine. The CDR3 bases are TGCAGCGCCGACCCAGGGGGGGATACGCAGTATTTT. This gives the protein CSADPGGDTQYF.